One sample yielded the 16 T cell receptor beta chains listed below, sequenced in a study of T-cell reconstitution after alpha-beta-depleted transplantation in children. Unique molecular identifiers featured in how the TCRbeta library was prepared. TCRdb independently ran MiXCR on the PCR reads; one entry per CDR3 protein. In the table there are about a million distinct CDR3 sequences, under 30% of which are singletons. This sample comprised PBMCs, mostly from graft donor cells, obtained 360 days after TCRalphabeta/CD19-depleted stem cell transplant. The receptors originated from a boy younger than two who had a stem cell transplant for SCID, so the T cells may come from the graft donor.

This rearrangement joins TRBV6-1 to TRBJ2-3; 11 bases are shared with TRBD2. The length of the CDR3 is 16 residues. CDR1 and CDR2 (germline): MNHNS, SASEGT. V lost 5 bases, J lost 2 bases, and 6 bases stayed unmatched. The CDR3 reads CASSPTSGEITDTQYF. CDR3 bases: TGTGCCAGCAGTCCGACTAGCGGGGAGATCACAGATACGCAGTATTTT.

The chain has TRBV6-1 and TRBJ1-5, with D perhaps matching TRBD1 (6 bases). The germline V gene has CDR1 MNHNS and CDR2 SASEGT. CDR3 length: 16 residues. V lost 6 bases and J 6 bases, leaving 21 bases between the germline ends. The CDR3 here is CASSPLWGASSQPQHF. The CDR3 region has the DNA TGTGCCAGCAGCCCTTTGTGGGGGGCCTCTAGTCAGCCCCAGCATTTT.

V gene TRBV20-1 combines with J gene TRBJ1-1; D is unresolved. Germline lookup yields CDR1 DFQATT and CDR2 SNEGSKA (reference sequence). This CDR3 is built from 11 residues. As DNA, the CDR3 is TGCATCGCGGAGAAGAACACTGAAGCTTTCTTT. Translating it yields CIAEKNTEAFF.

The chain recombines TRBV9 with TRBJ2-1, with 9 bases fitting TRBD1. The junction had 7 bases not matched to a gene; V was cut back by 3 bases and J by 12 bases. This CDR3 is 13 amino acids long. The germline gives CDR1 SGDLS, CDR2 YYNGEE. CDR3 amino acids: CASSARPDRGQFF. DNA of the CDR3: TGTGCCAGCAGCGCCAGGCCGGACAGGGGGCAGTTCTTC. Full variable domain (outside the CDR3, taken from reference TRBV9 and TRBJ2-1): DSGVTQTPKHLITATGQRVTLRCSPRSGDLSVYWYQQSLDQGLQFLIQYYNGEERAKGNILERFSAQQFPDLHSELNLSSLELGDSALYFCASSARPDRGQFFGPGTRLTVL.

The rearrangement links TRBV20-1 to TRBJ2-5, with D perhaps TRBD2 (7 bases). V was shortened by 4 bases and J by 1 base, with 19 bases between the two germline ends. From germline, CDR1 is DFQATT and CDR2 SNEGSKA (reference sequence). The CDR3 contains 16 residues. The CDR3 DNA reads as TGCAGTGCTACCCCAGGGGCTAGCGGCATCCAAGAGACCCAGTACTTC. Its protein is CSATPGASGIQETQYF.

The V gene is TRBV27, the J gene TRBJ2-5; TRBD2 matches 13 bases. This CDR3 is built from 19 residues. Germline trimming cut 2 bases from V and 0 bases from J; bases unmatched to any gene: 9. Germline CDR1 MNHEY, CDR2 SMNVEV (reference sequence). CDR3 sequence (DNA): TGTGCCAGCAGTTTAAGACTAGCGGGGGGACCGAACTACCAAGAGACCCAGTACTTC. Amino acid sequence: CASSLRLAGGPNYQETQYF.

V gene TRBV5-1 combines with J gene TRBJ2-2; 8 bases line up with TRBD2. With 0 bases clipped from V and 6 bases from J, the junction kept 4 bases outside the gene matches. Germline-derived CDR1 and CDR2 are SGHRS and YFSETQ. This CDR3 spans 15 amino acids. The CDR3 DNA is TGCGCCAGCAGCTTGGACGGGAGGGTTTCCGGGGAGCTGTTTTTT. Translating gives CASSLDGRVSGELFF.

The rearrangement joins TRBV29-1 to TRBJ1-4; 8 positions match TRBD1. The V and J ends lost 7 bases and 5 bases, in that order; junction bases with no gene match: 9. Germline values: CDR1 SQVTM, CDR2 ANQGSEA. CDR3 length: 14 amino acids. CDR3 in amino acids: CSGQPQGENEKLFF. The CDR3, as DNA: TGCAGCGGCCAACCACAGGGGGAAAATGAAAAACTGTTTTTT. The full variable domain, in which reference TRBV29-1 and TRBJ1-4 provide the parts outside the CDR3, is SAVISQKPSRDICQRGTSLTIQCQVDSQVTMMFWYRQQPGQSLTLIATANQGSEATYESGFVIDKFPISRPNLTFSTLTVSNMSPEDSSIYLCSGQPQGENEKLFFGSGTQLSVL.

The V gene is TRBV27, the J gene TRBJ1-2; D unclear. Trimming shortened V by 10 bases and J by 0 bases, and 12 bases separated the two germline ends. Looked up from germline, CDR1 is MNHEY and CDR2 is SMNVEV (reference sequence). This CDR3 is built from 13 residues. CDR3 sequence: CATKTEANYGYTF. DNA for the CDR3: TGTGCCACCAAGACGGAAGCTAACTATGGCTACACCTTC.

This clonotype was seen only a few times. The chain employs TRBV20-1 and TRBJ2-7; TRBD2 aligns across 7 bases. Germline trimming cut 5 bases from V and 2 bases from J; bases unmatched to any gene: 12. The CDR3 sequence is 15 residues long. CDR1 is DFQATT, CDR2 SNEGSKA, per germline (reference sequence). DNA of the CDR3: TGCAGTGCTCCTCTGCGGACTAGAGCCCCCTACGAGCAGTACTTC. Translated: CSAPLRTRAPYEQYF.

The rearrangement uses TRBV6-2 or TRBV6-3 and TRBJ1-5, with 7 bases aligning to TRBD1. Per the germline V gene, CDR1 is MNHEY and CDR2 is SVGEGT. There are 17 residues in the CDR3. With V trimmed by 4 bases and J by 0 bases, 9 bases remained unmatched. Here the CDR3 reads CASSSPGQKYSNQPQHF. The CDR3, as DNA: TGTGCCAGCAGTTCCCCGGGACAGAAGTATAGCAATCAGCCCCAGCATTTT.

V gene TRBV7-7 combines with J gene TRBJ1-3; maybe TRBD1 (6 bases). Trimming removed 5 bases at V and 4 bases at J, with 12 bases between. Germline loops: CDR1 SSHAT, CDR2 FNYEAQ (reference sequence). This CDR3 comprises 14 residues. As DNA, the CDR3 is TGTGCCAGCAGCCCCGGGGGCGCCGGAAACACCATATATTTT. It is translated as CASSPGGAGNTIYF.

In this sample, this clonotype turned up a few times. This chain connects TRBV5-1 to TRBJ2-1; D not certain. The CDR3 extends over 16 amino acids. The germline CDR1 and CDR2 sequences are SGHRS and YFSETQ. Trimming pared 0 bases from V and 0 bases from J, leaving 10 bases between. The CDR3 sequence is CASSLATSSSYNEQFF. The CDR3 DNA sequence: TGCGCCAGCAGCTTGGCAACAAGTAGCTCCTACAATGAGCAGTTCTTC.

The chain carries TRBV7-6 and TRBJ2-1; D assignment may be TRBD1 or TRBD2 (6 bases each). The CDR3 loop spans 15 amino acids. CDR1 and CDR2 from the germline V gene are SGHVS and FNYEAQ. V shed 8 bases and J shed 8 bases, with 22 bases lying between them. The CDR3 coding sequence is TGTGCCAGCGGGGGGCGGGATCGAGTGGCACATGAGCAGTTCTTC. Encoded protein: CASGGRDRVAHEQFF.

Only a few counts were recorded for this clonotype. The V call is TRBV5-1, the J call TRBJ2-1; 7 bases fit TRBD1. Germline CDR1 is SGHRS and CDR2 is YFSETQ. Trimming removed 5 bases from V and 4 bases from J; junction bases left unmatched: 9. The CDR3 sequence is 15 residues long. The CDR3 region is CASRPPGQRYNEQFF. In DNA, the CDR3 is TGCGCCAGCAGACCACCGGGACAGCGATACAATGAGCAGTTCTTC.

The CDR3 spells CASSRPRQENYGYTF. In DNA form, the CDR3 reads TGTGCCAGCAGCCGACCTCGACAGGAAAACTATGGCTACACCTTC. The V gene is TRBV7-7, the J gene TRBJ1-2; possibly TRBD1 for D (6 bases). Germline V lookup: CDR1 SSHAT, CDR2 FNYEAQ (reference sequence). Trimming left V 5 bases short and J 2 bases short, with 15 bases between. This CDR3 is built from 15 residues. Using reference TRBV7-7 and TRBJ1-2 for the parts outside the CDR3, the full variable domain is GAGVSQSPRYKVTKRGQDVTLRCDPISSHATLYWYQQALGQGPEFLTYFNYEAQPDKSGLPSDRFSAERPEGSISTLTIQRTEQRDSAMYRCASSRPRQENYGYTFGSGTRLTVV.